This TCR beta chain is from a study of human T cells and chemical hapten exposure (dated by TCRdb to about 2021). For the wider study: For sensitization, 2% DPC in acetone was applied to a roughly 2 cm by roughly 2 cm area of upper inner arm skin. Patch tests used Finn chambers with 0.01% DPC on the upper back, scored after 6 days by International Contact Dermatitis Research Group standards. The libraries were sequenced as a pool, and the TCR yield per sample differed mostly because of small variations in library volumes within the pool. This study followed changes in the peripheral blood TCR repertoire in vivo during primary and secondary sensitization of alopecia patients to the hapten diphenylcyclopropenone (DPC). Approximately 28 alopecia patients provided blood for TCR sequencing at one to four time points (pre-sensitization, 2, 6 and 24 weeks). Blood samples were taken from patients before sensitization (week 0) and at 2, 6 and about 24 weeks after DPC sensitization. Throughout the study period of 20 to 25 weeks, patients also received therapeutic DPC doses to the scalp every week. The patient cohort, mostly female, included alopecia areata with under or over 50% scalp involvement, alopecia totalis and alopecia universalis. Results and caveats for the whole study, not just this receptor: The number of PT1 expanded TCRs positively correlated with patch test score, significant at thresholds 8, 16 and 32 but not 4. Repeated subsampling changed both the strength of the expansion versus patch-test correlation and the threshold at which the correlation became significant. Because all patients had alopecia, a presumed autoimmune disease, the immune response of the patients might differ from that of healthy individuals. No change with DPC sensitization was found in the number of TCRs above 1 in 1000 frequency, and no evidence of global repertoire structure alterations was found. Compared with pre-sensitization or healthy control sets, expanded TCRs formed significantly more large CDR3 similarity clusters, which is consistent with antigen-driven responses.

Library generation was performed with RACE. The listed sequencing device is NextSeq 500. During library preparation, unique molecular identifiers were attached to individual cDNA molecules so that TCRs could be counted in a quantitative, reproducible way. From each blood RNA sample, both TCR alpha and TCR beta chains were sequenced. As for the authors' bioinformatics: Samples had a median of roughly 98,000 TCRs, with a range from roughly 23,224 to 700,000. The Decombinator software suite was used to annotate V, J and CDR3 in the TCR reads. For PS versus PT1 abundance plots, all samples were subsampled to the same number of TCRs (28,000). TCRs were defined as expanded if absent before sensitization and observed at least eight times at the 2-week time point. The raw public data were reprocessed by TCRdb itself: fastp quality trimming at Q25, MiXCR clonotype calling, in-frame beta chains only. Each entry is one CDR3 protein sequence, shown with its most common DNA and genes. The V and J calls were determined by TCRdb, not by the authors. The sample records 200,000 to 300,000 distinct CDR3 sequences, about 8.6% of which are singletons. The top ten clones comprise approximately 2.3% of the sample.

The sample's time point label, in plain terms: pre-sensitization, week 0. The treatment or condition label, read with the paper, signifies: therapeutic diphenylcyclopropenone sensitization with weekly scalp DPC. At each patch-test visit, blood was drawn before the patch test was applied. Patients were considered eligible if aged 18 to 70, diagnosed with alopecia and deemed suitable for DPC therapy, and patients were excluded if pregnant. Total RNA was isolated from unfractionated whole blood collected in Tempus Blood RNA tubes. Many counts were recorded for this clonotype. It lacks a known antigen. Base qualities are not recorded, but no much larger clone differs from it by a single base. Unmatched junction bases come to 8, with V trimmed by 6 bases and J by 0 bases. Reading the germline V gene gives CDR1 SNHLY and CDR2 FYNNEI. Spanning cysteine to phenylalanine, the CDR3 consists of 17 amino acids. Only the CDR3 part of the read is kept: 51 bases, read in frame from the first base.

This specimen was whole blood, taken in connection with sensitization to the hapten diphenylcyclopropenone (DPC). This receptor was obtained from a woman aged 40 to 49 with alopecia areata. Some clones in this sample may be carry-over from other donors' samples. The chain is encoded by TRBV2 joined to TRBJ2-6, with 7 bases aligning to TRBD1. In nucleotide form, the sequence is TGTGCCAGCAGGTTGACAGGGTCGAGCTCTGGGGCCAACGTCCTGACTTTC. It encodes CASRLTGSSSGANVLTF.